A single sample is the source of the 18 T cell receptor beta chains below, sequenced in a study of T cell repertoires in cytomegalovirus infection. Each CDR3 protein gets one entry after TCRdb re-called the reads with MiXCR. The repertoire holds 680,000 or so distinct CDR3 sequences, 35% seen once, with more than 2.5% in the top ten. The sequenced sample was PBMCs. The receptor set was obtained from a human donor in good health (CMV status not recorded). Some clones in this sample may be carry-over from other donors' samples.

The chain employs TRBV6-5 and TRBJ2-5, with a tentative D call TRBD2 (5 bases). V dropped 5 bases and J dropped 4 bases, with 20 bases sitting between them. This CDR3 contains 16 residues. Germline V gene data show CDR1 as MNHEY and CDR2 as SVGAGI. As DNA, the CDR3 is TGTGCCAGCAGTGTCGGAGGAGCGTTGGCCCGAGAGACCCAGTACTTC. Amino acids: CASSVGGALARETQYF.

This clonotype showed up just a few times. This chain joins TRBV6-1 and TRBJ1-4; 7 positions agree with TRBD1. This CDR3 region has 15 residues. Trimming took 2 bases from V and 8 from J; bases not matched to a gene: 8. Germline lookup yields CDR1 MNHNS and CDR2 SASEGT. DNA for the CDR3: TGTGCCAGCAGTGAAATGGGAGGGGGCAAGGAAAAACTGTTTTTT. Residues: CASSEMGGGKEKLFF.

Only one count was recorded for this clonotype. The chain joins TRBV5-4 to TRBJ2-3; D unresolved. The CDR3 contains 16 residues. The V end lost 2 bases, the J end lost 0 bases, and 13 bases lay between the germline ends. CDR1 is SGHNT and CDR2 is YYREEE in the germline V gene (reference sequence). CDR3 loop: CASSFAERTSTDTQYF. Written as DNA, the CDR3 is TGTGCCAGCAGCTTTGCAGAACGGACGAGCACAGATACGCAGTATTTT.

This clonotype was observed at least ten times. The chain combines TRBV7-2 with TRBJ1-2; D unresolved. The germline V gene has CDR1 SGHTA and CDR2 FQGNSA. The CDR3 extends over 16 amino acids. V was trimmed by 3 bases and J by 0 bases, leaving 14 bases between them. DNA of the CDR3: TGTGCCAGCAGCTTTTCCATCTTGCTGCCTAACTATGGCTACACCTTC. Translating it yields CASSFSILLPNYGYTF.

J is TRBJ1-1 and V is TRBV10-2, with D tentatively TRBD1 (6 bases). V lost 3 bases, J lost 9 bases, and 14 bases lay in between. The CDR3 runs 13 residues. Germline V lookup: CDR1 WSHSY, CDR2 SAAADI. The CDR3 DNA reads TGCGCCAGCAGTGAACTGGACCGGGGGCAAGCTTTCTTT. Protein: CASSELDRGQAFF.

In regard to this clonotype: A much bigger clone sits one base away, suggesting this may be a read error. J is TRBJ2-5 and V is TRBV7-2; 7 bases line up with TRBD2. The V segment lost 1 base and the J segment 7 bases; nucleotides outside the gene matches: 6. This CDR3 has 14 amino acids. The germline CDR1 and CDR2 sequences are SGHTA and FQGNSA. DNA of the CDR3: TGTGCCAGCAGCTTAGTGTCCTGGGGGGGGACCCAGTACTTC. Amino acids: CASSLVSWGGTQYF.

The chain combines TRBV12-3 or TRBV12-4 with TRBJ1-2; the D is unclear. Trimming shortened V by 2 bases and J by 8 bases, and 12 bases separated the two germline ends. This CDR3 spans 13 amino acids. The chain's CDR3 is CASSLRAEHGYTF. CDR3 nucleotide sequence: TGTGCCAGCAGTTTACGGGCCGAGCACGGCTACACCTTC.

A few counts support this clonotype. The CDR3 loop reads CASSQAIGLAKNIQYF. CDR3 coding DNA: TGCGCCAGCAGCCAAGCAATAGGTCTAGCCAAAAACATTCAGTACTTC. The rearrangement links TRBV4-1 to TRBJ2-4; D is uncertain. The CDR3 sequence is 16 residues long. Germline values: CDR1 MGHRA, CDR2 YSYEKL. Trimming cost V 1 base and J 0 bases, with 10 bases left between them.

The chain couples TRBV4-1 to TRBJ1-6; D gene ambiguous. Germline lookup yields CDR1 MGHRA and CDR2 YSYEKL. The CDR3 is 13 residues long. Trimming left V 3 bases short and J 5 bases short, with 5 bases between. The CDR3 reads CASSQNNNSPLHF. The CDR3 DNA follows: TGCGCCAGCAGCCAGAATAATAATTCACCCCTCCACTTT.

This chain links TRBV10-2 with TRBJ1-1; 9 bases line up with TRBD1. Trimming at V came to 10 bases and at J to 2 bases, leaving 20 bases not matched to a gene. CDR3 size: 18 residues. Germline CDR1 and CDR2: WSHSY and SAAADI. CDR3 DNA sequence: TGCGCCACCGCAGCCGGGACAGGGTTACGTAATAGTAACACTGAAGCTTTCTTT. It is translated as CATAAGTGLRNSNTEAFF.

A remark on this clonotype: This may be a read error, as it is one base from a much larger clone. The chain carries TRBV7-2 and TRBJ2-3, with unresolved D. The CDR3 extends over 13 amino acids. Germline V gene lookup returns CDR1 SGHTA and CDR2 FQGNSA. V was shortened by 3 bases and J by 4 bases, with 8 bases between the two germline ends. This CDR3 reads CASSFFRADTQYF. As DNA, the CDR3 is TGTGCCAGCAGCTTTTTTAGGGCAGATACGCAGTATTTT.

This clonotype was observed many times. The chain links TRBV7-6 to TRBJ2-5; 8 bases are a match to TRBD2. This CDR3 contains 14 residues. V lost 3 bases, J lost 5 bases, and 5 bases stayed unmatched. From germline, CDR1 is SGHVS and CDR2 FNYEAQ. The CDR3 DNA sequence: TGTGCCAGCAGCTTGGGGACTAGTTTCGAGACCCAGTACTTC. It translates to CASSLGTSFETQYF. Based on the CDR3 plus reference TRBV7-6 and TRBJ2-5, the full variable domain is GAGVSQSPRYKVTKRGQDVALRCDPISGHVSLYWYRQALGQGPEFLTYFNYEAQQDKSGLPNDRFSAERPEGSISTLTIQRTEQRDSAMYRCASSLGTSFETQYFGPGTRLLVL.

The J gene is TRBJ1-1, the V gene TRBV19; D ambiguous. The germline V gene encodes CDR1 LNHDA and CDR2 SQIVND (reference sequence). V gave up 4 bases and J gave up 5 bases, with 8 bases separating them. The CDR3 is 12 amino acids. The CDR3 sequence is CASSTLGTEAFF. The CDR3 DNA follows: TGTGCCAGTAGTACCCTTGGAACTGAAGCTTTCTTT.

V gene TRBV28 combines with J gene TRBJ2-1; 7 bases align to TRBD2. V gave up 8 bases and J gave up 7 bases; unmatched junction bases: 5. Germline CDR1 and CDR2: MDHEN and SYDVKM. The CDR3 runs 12 residues. CDR3 sequence reads: CASWGGLNEQFF. CDR3 in DNA: TGTGCCAGCTGGGGGGGGTTGAATGAGCAGTTCTTC.

The chain carries TRBV6-5 and TRBJ2-7, with TRBD1 matching over 7 bases. CDR3 length: 16 residues. Germline V gene sequence: CDR1 MNHEY, CDR2 SVGAGI. The V segment lost 0 bases and the J segment 2 bases; nucleotides outside the gene matches: 7. In DNA form, the CDR3 reads TGTGCCAGCAGTTACTCCCGGACAGGTGACGCCTACGAGCAGTACTTC. Its protein product is CASSYSRTGDAYEQYF.

This clonotype has more than one count but fewer than ten. CDR3 sequence reads: CSAPGTGNSPLHF. The CDR3 DNA reads TGCAGTGCTCCCGGAACAGGGAATTCACCCCTCCACTTT. The J gene is TRBJ1-6, the V gene TRBV20-1; TRBD1 is a possible D gene (6 bases). From germline, CDR1 is DFQATT and CDR2 SNEGSKA (reference sequence). The V gene lost 5 bases and the J gene lost 7 bases, with 12 bases spanning the gap. This CDR3 comprises 13 residues.

This clonotype was seen more than once but under ten times. V gene TRBV7-9 combines with J gene TRBJ2-2, with D possibly being TRBD1 (6 bases). CDR1 is SEHNR, CDR2 FQNEAQ, per germline (reference sequence). The CDR3 is 15 amino acids. V was shortened by 5 bases and J by 3 bases, with 13 bases between the two germline ends. CDR3 amino acids: CASSRGSGYTGELFF. As DNA, the CDR3 is TGTGCCAGCAGCAGGGGGTCGGGATACACCGGGGAGCTGTTTTTT.

This clonotype was observed many times. The rearrangement uses TRBV7-8 and TRBJ2-1; D remains ambiguous. Germline V gives CDR1 SGHVS, CDR2 FQNEAQ. The ends were cut back, 0 bases at V and 4 bases at J, with 10 bases in the middle. CDR3 length: 15 amino acids. The CDR3 DNA reads TGTGCCAGCAGCTTAGCCTCCCGGAAGTACAATGAGCAGTTCTTC. This translates into CASSLASRKYNEQFF.